The 16 T cell receptor beta chains below were found in one sample sequenced in a study of cytomegalovirus exposure and HLA in healthy donors. Clones were sequenced by immunoSEQ multiplex PCR, and TCRdb holds only the in-frame ones, with some missing. The table includes 50,000 to 65,000 clones, 95% detected once. The specimen was PBMCs. These receptors were obtained from a young woman in good health and CMV-seropositive.

The chain recombines TRBV7-8 with TRBJ2-2; possibly TRBD1 for D (5 bases). V dropped 3 bases and J dropped 4 bases, with 12 bases sitting between them. The CDR3 sequence is 15 residues long. Germline CDR1 SGHVS, CDR2 FQNEAQ. CDR3 DNA: TGTGCCAGCAGCTTGGACACTTGGGGCACCGGGGAGCTGTTTTTT. It specifies CASSLDTWGTGELFF.

This chain's CDR3 is CAWSVSGIIYEQYF. The CDR3 DNA follows: TGTGCCTGGAGTGTGAGCGGGATCATCTACGAGCAGTACTTC. The chain combines TRBV30 with TRBJ2-7, with 7 bases matching TRBD2. The V segment lost 0 bases and the J segment 3 bases; nucleotides outside the gene matches: 5. The germline V gene has CDR1 GTSNPN and CDR2 SVGIG (reference sequence). CDR3 length: 14 amino acids. Full variable domain (rest looked up from reference TRBV30 and TRBJ2-7): SQTIHQWPATLVQPVGSPLSLECTVEGTSNPNLYWYRQAAGRGLQLLFYSVGIGQISSEVPQNLSASRPQDRQFILSSKKLLLSDSGFYLCAWSVSGIIYEQYFGPGTRLTVT.

J is TRBJ1-4 and V is TRBV7-2; TRBD1 aligns across 7 bases. CDR3 length: 15 amino acids. J was trimmed by 7 bases and V by 1 base; bases with no gene match: 6. Germline CDR1 is SGHTA and CDR2 is FQGNSA. The CDR3 spells CASSLEPGGFEKLFF. The CDR3 DNA sequence: TGTGCCAGCAGCTTAGAGCCAGGGGGTTTTGAAAAACTGTTTTTT.

The rearrangement uses TRBV6-1 and TRBJ2-5, with 7 bases fitting TRBD1. V shed 1 base, J shed 2 bases, and the junction held 7 bases outside the gene matches. Looked up from germline, CDR1 is MNHNS and CDR2 is SASEGT. This CDR3 spans 16 amino acids. CDR3 coding DNA: TGTGCCAGCAGTGAAGGTAGGGGGCCGCTACAAGAGACCCAGTACTTC. This codes for CASSEGRGPLQETQYF.

The gene calls are TRBV7-9 and TRBJ1-4, with a weak D call TRBD1 (5 bases). The CDR3 is 14 residues long. CDR1 SEHNR and CDR2 FQNEAQ come from the germline V gene (reference sequence). Trimming shortened V by 0 bases and J by 8 bases, and 10 bases separated the two germline ends. CDR3: CASSLAREGEKLFF. DNA for the CDR3: TGTGCCAGCAGCTTAGCCAGGGAGGGGGAAAAACTGTTTTTT.

CDR3 DNA: TGCGCCAGCAGCTTGGCCCTGGGGGCTTGGGATACGCAGTATTTT. Its protein product is CASSLALGAWDTQYF. The V and J genes are TRBV5-1 and TRBJ2-3, with D tentatively TRBD1 (6 bases). Trimming took 0 bases from V and 6 from J, leaving 14 bases between them. Germline lookup yields CDR1 SGHRS and CDR2 YFSETQ. The CDR3 is 15 residues long.

The chain is built from TRBV4-1 and TRBJ2-7; 11 bases fit TRBD1. CDR1 MGHRA and CDR2 YSYEKL come from the germline V gene. There are 15 residues in the CDR3. V shed 2 bases and J 6 bases; nucleotides not matched to a gene: 6. CDR3 residues: CASSQTGQGDIEQYF. CDR3 coding DNA: TGCGCCAGCAGCCAAACGGGACAGGGGGATATCGAGCAGTACTTC.

The chain combines TRBV6-1 with TRBJ1-1, with no clear D. The V gene's germline CDR1 is MNHNS and CDR2 SASEGT. Trimming removed 5 bases at V and 1 base at J, with 8 bases between. This CDR3 is built from 13 residues. CDR3 nucleotide sequence: TGTGCCAGCAGTATCGGGTGGAACACTGAAGCTTTCTTT. This codes for CASSIGWNTEAFF.

This chain joins TRBV27 and TRBJ2-1, with TRBD1 identical over 9 bases. The V gene end was trimmed by 3 bases and the J gene end by 9 bases; junction bases not matched to a gene: 15. The germline V gene has CDR1 MNHEY and CDR2 SMNVEV (reference sequence). CDR3 length: 17 amino acids. CDR3 in amino acids: CASSFGPGQGSLAEQFF. CDR3 coding DNA: TGTGCCAGCAGTTTTGGTCCGGGACAGGGTAGTTTAGCTGAGCAGTTCTTC.

The chain employs TRBV19 and TRBJ1-5; unclear D gene. Per the germline V gene, CDR1 is LNHDA and CDR2 is SQIVND (reference sequence). V dropped 6 bases and J dropped 1 base, with 10 bases sitting between them. The CDR3 extends over 14 amino acids. CDR3 bases: TGTGCCAGTAGGGCCGAACGAAGCAATCAGCCCCAGCATTTT. Amino acids: CASRAERSNQPQHF.

About this clone: A read error may account for a junction end that differs from germline. V gene TRBV7-7 combines with J gene TRBJ2-1, with D perhaps matching TRBD1 (7 bases). The CDR3 covers 15 residues. Germline CDR1 is SSHAT and CDR2 is FNYEAQ (reference sequence). In nucleotides, the CDR3 is TGTGCTAGCAGCTTAGAGGGGGCCACCAGCGGGGAGCAGTTCTTC. It is translated as CASSLEGATSGEQFF.

The rearrangement links TRBV2 to TRBJ2-7; perhaps TRBD2 as D (6 bases). The V and J ends lost 5 bases and 5 bases respectively, with 16 bases between them. The CDR3 has 14 amino acids. From germline, CDR1 is SNHLY and CDR2 FYNNEI. The CDR3 DNA reads as TGTGCCAGCAGTAATGGGGAGGCACCTAACGAGCAGTACTTC. Translation: CASSNGEAPNEQYF.

This clone was counted a single time. The chain is built from TRBV18 and TRBJ1-1; D call uncertain. The CDR3 runs to 14 residues. Per the germline V gene, CDR1 is KGHSH and CDR2 is LQKENI. The ends were cut back, 3 bases at V and 5 bases at J, with 13 bases in the middle. The CDR3 loop reads CASSPTQTETEAFF. The CDR3 nucleotides are TGTGCCAGCTCACCGACTCAGACGGAAACTGAAGCTTTCTTT.

The V and J genes are TRBV2 and TRBJ2-7, with D perhaps TRBD2 (7 bases). This CDR3 has 15 residues. Germline CDR1 is SNHLY and CDR2 is FYNNEI. Trimming shortened V by 4 bases and J by 4 bases, and 17 bases separated the two germline ends. The CDR3 spells CASSGNRGASYEQYF. In nucleotides, the CDR3 is TGTGCCAGCAGTGGAAATCGGGGGGCATCGTACGAGCAGTACTTC.

The chain employs TRBV4-3 and TRBJ1-3; perhaps TRBD1 as D (5 bases). Trimming removed 0 bases from V and 1 base from J, with 13 bases in between. From germline, CDR1 is LGHNA and CDR2 YSLEER. The CDR3 extends over 17 amino acids. This CDR3 is CASSQDPQGGSGNTIYF. CDR3 nucleotides: TGCGCCAGCAGCCAAGATCCGCAGGGAGGGTCTGGAAACACCATATATTTT.

This chain joins TRBV19 and TRBJ2-7, with TRBD1 as a possible D gene (6 bases). Deletions cut 5 bases from V and 4 bases from J, with 15 bases between. The germline CDR1 and CDR2 sequences are LNHDA and SQIVND (reference sequence). CDR3 length equals 14 residues. CDR3 loop: CASSEQGRWYEQYF. In DNA form, the CDR3 reads TGTGCCAGTAGTGAACAGGGTCGTTGGTACGAGCAGTACTTC.